Given below is one T cell receptor (beta chain) in context. What it binds is unknown. The data originate from a study of molecular identifiers for immune sequencing clone quantification. Study findings and constraints: With a barcode shared among identical TCR molecules, highly expanded clone sizes could be underestimated. Whereas clones above 20 RNA copies held under 1% of naive-cell molecules, they held over 98% of effector molecules.

Germline loops: CDR1 LNHDA, CDR2 SQIVND (reference sequence). V was clipped by 3 bases and J by 3 bases, with 10 bases between them. The CDR3 is 14 residues long. TCRdb fed the PCR reads into MiXCR, producing one record per CDR3 protein. This repertoire shows about 40,000 distinct CDR3 sequences, roughly 24% found once; its top ten account for just under 1%. The source is a human donor in good health. Some libraries in this study had Jurkat cell RNA spiked in. This chain connects TRBV19 to TRBJ2-3; maybe TRBD1 (6 bases). The sequencing sample was made of naive CD8+ T cells from blood, with Jurkat cell RNA spiked in. Subset reported: FACS-sorted CD8+CD4-CCR7+CD45RA+ naive T cells. The CDR3 region has the DNA TGTGCCAGTAGTATGGAGCAGGGGACAGATACGCAGTATTTT. Encoded protein: CASSMEQGTDTQYF.